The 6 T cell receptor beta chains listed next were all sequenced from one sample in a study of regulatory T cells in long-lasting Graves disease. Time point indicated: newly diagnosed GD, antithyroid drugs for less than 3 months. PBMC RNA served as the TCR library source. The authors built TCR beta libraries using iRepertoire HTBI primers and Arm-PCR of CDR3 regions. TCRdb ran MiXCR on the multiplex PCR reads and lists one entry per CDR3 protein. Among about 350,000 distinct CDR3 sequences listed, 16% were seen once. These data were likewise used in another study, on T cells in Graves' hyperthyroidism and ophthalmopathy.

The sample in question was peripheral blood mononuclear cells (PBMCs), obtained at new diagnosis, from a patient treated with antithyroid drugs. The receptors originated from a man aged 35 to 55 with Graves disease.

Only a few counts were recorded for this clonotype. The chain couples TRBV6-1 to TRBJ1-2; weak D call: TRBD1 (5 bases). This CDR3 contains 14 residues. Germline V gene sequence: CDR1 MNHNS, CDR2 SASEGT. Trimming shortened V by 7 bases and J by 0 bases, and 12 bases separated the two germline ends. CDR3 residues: CASTRTGPNYGYTF. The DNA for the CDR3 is TGTGCCAGCACCCGGACGGGACCTAACTATGGCTACACCTTC.

This chain's CDR3 is CASSLNFGELFF. Written as DNA, the CDR3 is TGCGCCAGCAGCTTGAACTTCGGGGAGCTGTTTTTT. The chain is built from TRBV5-1 and TRBJ2-2; D is ambiguous. The germline gives CDR1 SGHRS, CDR2 YFSETQ. The CDR3 contains 12 residues. V shed 1 base and J shed 7 bases, with 5 bases lying between them.

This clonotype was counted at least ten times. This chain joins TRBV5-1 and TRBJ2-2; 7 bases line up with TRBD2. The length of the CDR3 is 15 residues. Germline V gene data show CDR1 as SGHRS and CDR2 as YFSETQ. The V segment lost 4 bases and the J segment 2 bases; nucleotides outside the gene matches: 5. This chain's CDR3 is CASSTGTTNTGELFF. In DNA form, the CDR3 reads TGCGCCAGCAGCACCGGGACTACCAACACCGGGGAGCTGTTTTTT.

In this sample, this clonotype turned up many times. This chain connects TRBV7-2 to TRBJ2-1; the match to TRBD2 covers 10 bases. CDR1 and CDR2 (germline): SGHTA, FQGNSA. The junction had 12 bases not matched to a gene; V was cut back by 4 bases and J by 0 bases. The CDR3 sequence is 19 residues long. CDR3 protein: CASSWDPGLATSSYNEQFF. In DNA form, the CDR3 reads TGTGCCAGCAGCTGGGATCCGGGACTAGCGACGAGCTCCTACAATGAGCAGTTCTTC.

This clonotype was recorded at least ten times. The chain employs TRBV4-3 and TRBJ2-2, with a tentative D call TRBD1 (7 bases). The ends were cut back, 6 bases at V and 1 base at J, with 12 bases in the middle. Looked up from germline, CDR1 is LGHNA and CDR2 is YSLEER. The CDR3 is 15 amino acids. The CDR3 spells CASRRDRQNTGELFF. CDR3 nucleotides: TGCGCCAGCAGGCGGGACAGACAGAACACCGGGGAGCTGTTTTTT.

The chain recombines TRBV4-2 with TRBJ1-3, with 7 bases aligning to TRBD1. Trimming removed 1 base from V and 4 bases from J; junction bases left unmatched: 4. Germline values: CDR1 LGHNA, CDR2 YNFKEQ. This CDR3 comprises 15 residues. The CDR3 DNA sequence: TGTGCCAGCAGCCAAGTTTCGGGACAGGGAAACACCATATATTTT. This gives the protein CASSQVSGQGNTIYF.